This T cell receptor (beta chain) is drawn from a study of blood T cell repertoires in COVID-19. Study at large: Acute and convalescent COVID-19 samples came from the United States, Italy and Spain. T cells, B-cell-depleted T cells, or PBMCs provided the cDNA or gDNA that served as material.

The CDR3 has 15 amino acids. Germline CDR1 is DFQATT and CDR2 is SNEGSKA (reference sequence). The V end was cut by 3 bases, the J end by 1 base, with 15 bases between. Seattle patient enrollment occurred during active infection, with longitudinal follow-up thereafter. Authors' processing steps: Researchers report that nucleated cell counts were estimated from reference gene primer amplification. Sequenced by immunoSEQ multiplex PCR; TCRdb stores in-frame clones only, minus some. Clonal size and the V and J genes are those of that table, whereas D and trimming came from the DNA. The sample carries about 200,000 clones, about 88% recorded once.

The rearrangement uses TRBV20-1 and TRBJ1-2; D remains ambiguous. The clonotype was recovered from a man aged 50-60 years with COVID-19, enrolled during active disease. The sequenced sample consisted of peripheral blood. The CDR3 spells CSASGGSGHNYGYTF. The CDR3 DNA is TGCAGTGCTAGTGGCGGGTCAGGCCATAACTATGGCTACACCTTC.